Following are 27 T cell receptor beta chains from one sample sequenced in a study of OX40 agonist ivuxolimab in advanced cancers. Libraries were prepared by immunoSEQ multiplex PCR; TCRdb keeps only in-frame clonotypes and omits some of them. The data hold 65,000 to 95,000 clones, with roughly nine tenths observed a single time. Sequenced material: CD4+ or CD8+ T cells sorted from blood, taken in a trial of the OX40 agonist ivuxolimab. The source of these receptors is an adult with an advanced solid tumor such as melanoma, head and neck, liver or kidney cancer.

This chain uses TRBV30 with TRBJ2-2; D perhaps matches TRBD2 (6 bases). The CDR3 runs 23 residues. Trimming cost V 0 bases and J 0 bases, with 32 bases left between them. Germline assignment: CDR1 GTSNPN and CDR2 SVGIG (reference sequence). CDR3 sequence (DNA): TGTGCCTGGAGTGTAAAGCGTCAGTCCCTTTGGATTGAAGGGAGGCCGAACACCGGGGAGCTGTTTTTT. Translating gives CAWSVKRQSLWIEGRPNTGELFF.

CDR3 DNA: TGTGCCAGCACCCTAGCGGGGGGTTCCTACAATGAGCAGTTCTTC. This gives the protein CASTLAGGSYNEQFF. This chain connects TRBV2 to TRBJ2-1; TRBD2 aligns across 11 bases. The ends lost 7 bases at V and 1 base at J; junction bases unmatched: 3. The CDR3 runs to 15 residues. Germline V gene sequence: CDR1 SNHLY, CDR2 FYNNEI.

The chain uses TRBV27 and TRBJ2-5; 8 nucleotides line up with TRBD1. The closer fit of TRBJ2-7 to the DNA end suggests the J call may be wrong. Germline CDR1 reads MNHEY; CDR2 reads SMNVEV (reference sequence). CDR3 length: 15 residues. The CDR3 loop reads CASRYTGTGAYEQYF. The CDR3 nucleotides are TGTGCCAGCAGATACACCGGGACAGGCGCGTACGAGCAGTACTTC.

The chain recombines TRBV19 with TRBJ2-7; TRBD2 agrees at 7 bases. The CDR3 contains 15 residues. CDR1 is LNHDA, CDR2 SQIVND, per germline (reference sequence). Losses at the gene ends were 3 bases for V and 0 bases for J; bases not matched to a gene: 5. The CDR3 coding sequence is TGTGCCAGTAGTATTGTTGGCGGGAGCTCCTACGAGCAGTACTTC. Encoded protein: CASSIVGGSSYEQYF.

The V and J genes are TRBV28 and TRBJ2-3; maybe TRBD2 (5 bases). Trimming stripped 9 bases from V and 0 bases from J, with 31 bases between. Germline V CDR1 and CDR2: MDHEN, SYDVKM. The CDR3 spans 20 residues. CDR3 DNA sequence: TGTGCCAGTCCTCCCCTGGGTCGTTCTAGCTCCTATGACAGCACAGATACGCAGTATTTT. This translates into CASPPLGRSSSYDSTDTQYF.

J is TRBJ1-4 and V is TRBV28; 9 bases are shared with TRBD1. The CDR3 covers 15 residues. Germline-derived CDR1 and CDR2 are MDHEN and SYDVKM. The V gene end was trimmed by 6 bases and the J gene end by 1 base; junction bases not matched to a gene: 3. In DNA form, the CDR3 reads TGTGCCAGCAGGATGGACAGGGGAACTAATGAAAAACTGTTTTTT. This translates into CASRMDRGTNEKLFF.

This clone was seen just once. This chain links TRBV7-2 with TRBJ2-3; D remains unclear. The CDR3 contains 14 residues. Trimming cost V 0 bases and J 0 bases, with 4 bases left between them. CDR1 is SGHTA and CDR2 is FQGNSA in the germline V gene. CDR3 loop: CASSLAGSTDTQYF. The CDR3 DNA reads as TGTGCCAGCAGCTTAGCGGGTAGCACAGATACGCAGTATTTT.

V and J are TRBV11-2 and TRBJ2-5; 7 nucleotides agree with TRBD2. CDR1 is SGHAT and CDR2 is FQNNGV in the germline V gene. CDR3 length: 16 residues. Trimming took 5 bases from V and 2 from J; bases not matched to a gene: 11. The CDR3 loop reads CASSPSGWGGQETQYF. The CDR3 region has the DNA TGTGCCAGCAGCCCCTCGGGGTGGGGGGGTCAAGAGACCCAGTACTTC.

This clone was seen a handful of times. This chain uses TRBV5-6 with TRBJ1-4; D gene uncertain. Trimming pared 0 bases from V and 6 bases from J, leaving 9 bases between. Germline V gene sequence: CDR1 SGHDT, CDR2 YYEEEE. CDR3 length: 14 amino acids. The CDR3 nucleotides read TGTGCCAGCAGCTTGGTGGGAAACCATGAAAAACTGTTTTTT. Amino acid sequence: CASSLVGNHEKLFF.

CDR3 in amino acids: CASSLWTEGGETQYF. The CDR3 DNA reads as TGTGCCAGCAGCCTCTGGACGGAGGGGGGAGAGACCCAGTACTTC. The chain links TRBV7-6 to TRBJ2-5; D possibly uses TRBD1 or TRBD2 (6 bases each). Germline CDR1 SGHVS, CDR2 FNYEAQ. V was cut by 5 bases and J by 4 bases, with 17 bases left in between. This CDR3 is built from 15 residues.

The V call is TRBV28, the J call TRBJ2-7; D not certain. Trimming took 6 bases from V and 3 from J, leaving 6 bases between them. The CDR3 loop spans 11 amino acids. Germline CDR1 and CDR2: MDHEN and SYDVKM. The CDR3: CASSDIYEQYF. CDR3 nucleotides: TGTGCCAGCAGCGATATCTACGAGCAGTACTTC.

The chain employs TRBV28 and TRBJ2-3, with D hard to call. The CDR3 is 13 residues long. CDR1 MDHEN and CDR2 SYDVKM come from the germline V gene. V lost 2 bases to trimming and J lost 2 bases, with 5 bases between them. CDR3 residues: CASSLHNTDTQYF. DNA of the CDR3: TGTGCCAGCAGTTTACACAACACAGATACGCAGTATTTT.

This rearrangement joins TRBV7-2 to TRBJ1-5; perhaps TRBD1 as D (5 bases). This CDR3 is built from 13 residues. CDR1 is SGHTA and CDR2 is FQGNSA in the germline V gene. The germline V and J ends were trimmed by 1 base and 5 bases, with 6 bases remaining between them. The CDR3 bases are TGTGCCAGCAGCTTAGGGGGCGATCAGCCCCAGCATTTT. It translates to CASSLGGDQPQHF.

This clone was observed once. The rearrangement uses TRBV28 and TRBJ2-5, with 9 positions matching TRBD1. CDR1 is MDHEN and CDR2 is SYDVKM in the germline V gene. This CDR3 is 15 amino acids long. Losses at the gene ends were 4 bases for V and 4 bases for J; bases not matched to a gene: 7. The CDR3 here is CASSWGQGARETQYF. DNA for the CDR3: TGTGCCAGCAGTTGGGGACAGGGTGCGCGAGAGACCCAGTACTTC. Full variable domain (missing parts from reference TRBV28 and TRBJ2-5): DVKVTQSSRYLVKRTGEKVFLECVQDMDHENMFWYRQDPGLGLRLIYFSYDVKMKEKGDIPEGYSVSREKKERFSLILESASTNQTSMYLCASSWGQGARETQYFGPGTRLLVL.

This chain links TRBV18 with TRBJ2-7; 11 bases match TRBD1. CDR3 length: 15 residues. Germline V gene sequence: CDR1 KGHSH, CDR2 LQKENI. Losses at the gene ends were 6 bases for V and 3 bases for J; bases not matched to a gene: 7. CDR3 DNA sequence: TGTGCCAGCTCCCCAGCCGGGACAGGGGGCTACGAGCAGTACTTC. Residues: CASSPAGTGGYEQYF.

This clone was picked up one time. The chain recombines TRBV5-1 with TRBJ1-4; D is possibly TRBD1 (6 bases). The V gene's germline CDR1 is SGHRS and CDR2 YFSETQ. V shed 1 base and J shed 0 bases, with 13 bases lying between them. The CDR3 is 17 residues long. CDR3 nucleotide sequence: TGCGCCAGCAGCTTGACAGGGATCACAGCAACTAATGAAAAACTGTTTTTT. It codes for CASSLTGITATNEKLFF.

The chain employs TRBV30 and TRBJ1-1, with 9 nucleotides matching TRBD1. This CDR3 is built from 14 residues. CDR1 is GTSNPN, CDR2 SVGIG, per germline (reference sequence). V trimming: 7 bases; J trimming: 1 base; junction bases outside the gene matches: 7. In nucleotides, the CDR3 is TGTGCCTTTACCCGACAGGGGGGGAACACTGAAGCTTTCTTT. Protein product: CAFTRQGGNTEAFF.

The chain is built from TRBV4-2 and TRBJ2-7, with 9 positions matching TRBD2. J was trimmed by 6 bases and V by 0 bases; bases with no gene match: 6. The CDR3 covers 15 residues. Germline CDR1 is LGHNA and CDR2 is YNFKEQ. The CDR3 DNA reads TGTGCCAGCAGCCAAGAGGGTCTAGCGGGGCCCGAGCAGTACTTC. Translation: CASSQEGLAGPEQYF.

V and J are TRBV2 and TRBJ1-2; D possibly corresponds to TRBD1 (5 bases). V lost 6 bases, J lost 4 bases, and 15 bases lay in between. There are 14 residues in the CDR3. From germline, CDR1 is SNHLY and CDR2 FYNNEI. In DNA, the CDR3 is TGTGCCAGCAGCCTGGAGACAGTACTCTATGGCTACACCTTC. This gives the protein CASSLETVLYGYTF. The full variable domain, rest sourced from reference TRBV2 and TRBJ1-2, is EPEVTQTPSHQVTQMGQEVILRCVPISNHLYFYWYRQILGQKVEFLVSFYNNEISEKSEIFDDQFSVERPDGSNFTLKIRSTKLEDSAMYFCASSLETVLYGYTFGSGTRLTVV.

The chain employs TRBV10-1 and TRBJ2-3; D is undetermined. The ends were cut back, 5 bases at V and 6 bases at J, with 9 bases in the middle. Germline CDR1 reads WNHNN; CDR2 reads SYGVQD (reference sequence). The CDR3 is 12 residues long. The CDR3 spells CASSTGWDTQYF. The CDR3 DNA reads as TGCGCCAGCAGTACCGGTTGGGATACGCAGTATTTT.

The genes are TRBV11-3 and TRBJ2-5; 11 bases map to TRBD2. This CDR3 has 16 amino acids. CDR1 and CDR2 from the germline V gene are SGHNT and YENEEA. V shed 3 bases, J shed 2 bases, and the junction held 5 bases outside the gene matches. CDR3 sequence (DNA): TGTGCCAGCAGCTTGGCCGGGACTAGCGGTCAAGAGACCCAGTACTTC. This codes for CASSLAGTSGQETQYF.

The rearrangement uses TRBV6-1 and TRBJ2-1, with 7 positions matching TRBD1. Per the germline V gene, CDR1 is MNHNS and CDR2 is SASEGT. CDR3 length equals 13 residues. V shed 5 bases and J 3 bases; nucleotides not matched to a gene: 1. As DNA, the CDR3 is TGTGCCAGCAGTAGGGACAGCTACAATGAGCAGTTCTTC. Its protein is CASSRDSYNEQFF.

The chain uses TRBV20-1 and TRBJ1-1; 7 bases fit TRBD1. J lost 6 bases, V lost 5 bases, and 3 bases had no gene match. The CDR3 has 11 residues. The germline gives CDR1 DFQATT, CDR2 SNEGSKA (reference sequence). For the CDR3, the DNA is TGCAGTGCTTGGGACAGCCCTGAAGCTTTCTTT. As protein: CSAWDSPEAFF.

This chain connects TRBV4-2 to TRBJ2-5, with TRBD2 as a possible D gene (5 bases). This CDR3 region has 14 residues. Germline-derived CDR1 and CDR2 are LGHNA and YNFKEQ. V was shortened by 1 base and J by 4 bases, with 10 bases between the two germline ends. CDR3: CASSQVGAAETQYF. The CDR3 DNA follows: TGTGCCAGCAGCCAAGTGGGAGCGGCAGAGACCCAGTACTTC.

The V call is TRBV28, the J call TRBJ1-5; D not resolved. The CDR3 sequence is 13 residues long. Germline values: CDR1 MDHEN, CDR2 SYDVKM. V lost 10 bases, J lost 4 bases, and 14 bases lay in between. CDR3 loop: CAILGRQNQPQHF. The DNA of the CDR3 is TGTGCCATTCTAGGACGGCAGAATCAGCCCCAGCATTTT.

The rearrangement uses TRBV5-1 and TRBJ2-3; 12 bases line up with TRBD2. This CDR3 has 13 amino acids. With 5 bases clipped from V and 11 bases from J, the junction kept 6 bases outside the gene matches. CDR1 and CDR2 from the germline V gene are SGHRS and YFSETQ. Written as DNA, the CDR3 is TGCGCCAGCAGACTAGCGGGAGGTGTTAAGCAGTATTTT. Its translation: CASRLAGGVKQYF.

The V gene is TRBV30, the J gene TRBJ1-2; D ambiguous. V shed 7 bases and J shed 0 bases, with 12 bases lying between them. Germline V CDR1 and CDR2: GTSNPN, SVGIG (reference sequence). The CDR3 length is 13 residues. CDR3 nucleotides: TGTGCCTCCCTGCGTCAAGCTAACTATGGCTACACCTTC. This gives the protein CASLRQANYGYTF.